This T cell receptor (beta chain) was observed in a study of shared clonotypes between healthy human individuals. Study results and limitations: Generation probabilities of non-shared clonotypes were lower (relative to those shared by all four donors). Large sequencing depth failed to make sorted-subset sequencing complete, rarefaction showed.

The method was immunoSEQ multiplex PCR; TCRdb's version includes in-frame clones alone and lacks a portion of them. The data hold approximately 2,000,000 clones, with roughly 92% observed a single time. Between the trimmed V and J ends, which lost 3 bases and 3 bases, there was a span of 5 bases. The CDR3 is 12 amino acids. Germline V gene data show CDR1 as MNHNS and CDR2 as SASEGT. A note on this clone: Its antigen is unknown. This specimen includes other DNA sequences encoding the same CDR3.

The investigators split CD4+ cells into a CD45RA+ naive subset and a CD45RA-negative memory subset. The source material was naive CD4+ T cells from PBMCs. Subset indicated: CD45RA+ positively selected. The sequence came from a man younger than 30 in good health. Some clones in this sample may be carry-over from other donors' samples. The J gene is TRBJ1-2, the V gene TRBV6-1; D not certain. In DNA, the CDR3 is TGTGCCAGCAGTGAGTCCCACTATGGCTACACCTTC. It specifies CASSESHYGYTF.